This passage covers 32 T cell receptor beta chains from one sample sequenced in a study of blood T cell repertoires in COVID-19. Measured with immunoSEQ multiplex PCR; TCRdb has only the in-frame clones, and not every one. Of 180,000 or so clones listed, about 85% are singletons. The sequenced sample consisted of peripheral blood. Every receptor here comes from a person between 65 and 79 years old with COVID-19, enrolled during active disease.

The chain has TRBV2 and TRBJ2-3; possible D gene TRBD2, 7 bases. This CDR3 has 14 amino acids. V was trimmed by 7 bases and J by 5 bases, leaving 16 bases between them. In germline, CDR1 is SNHLY, CDR2 FYNNEI. The CDR3 nucleotides are TGTGCCAGCACTCGGGGGGCCCTCCAAGATACGCAGTATTTT. This codes for CASTRGALQDTQYF.

V usage is TRBV7-2 and J usage is TRBJ2-3; TRBD2 matches 8 bases. The germline CDR1 and CDR2 sequences are SGHTA and FQGNSA. The CDR3 sequence is 16 residues long. Trimming removed 1 base from V and 4 bases from J; junction bases left unmatched: 7. The CDR3 DNA reads TGTGCCAGCAGCTTAGTGAGAGTTAGCGGGGCAGATACGCAGTATTTT. Its protein is CASSLVRVSGADTQYF.

The chain has TRBV24-1 and TRBJ2-1; 7 nucleotides match TRBD2. There are 16 residues in the CDR3. Per germline, CDR1 KGHDR and CDR2 SFDVKD. The V and J ends lost 4 bases and 7 bases, in that order; junction bases with no gene match: 12. In nucleotides, the CDR3 is TGTGCCACCAGTGACCCACGGGGATGGGGGGGGAATGAGCAGTTCTTC. This translates into CATSDPRGWGGNEQFF.

The DNA of the CDR3 is TGTGCCTGGAGTGTACACAGGGGCCATAATTCACCCCTCCACTTT. Its translation is CAWSVHRGHNSPLHF. V and J are TRBV30 and TRBJ1-6, with TRBD1 matching over 7 bases. Germline V gene lookup returns CDR1 GTSNPN and CDR2 SVGIG (reference sequence). The CDR3 loop spans 15 amino acids. The junction had 4 bases not matched to a gene; V was cut back by 0 bases and J by 5 bases.

The genes are TRBV30 and TRBJ2-2; tentatively, D is TRBD1 (6 bases). The CDR3 contains 13 residues. CDR1 and CDR2 (germline): GTSNPN, SVGIG (reference sequence). V was trimmed by 4 bases and J by 8 bases, leaving 14 bases between them. CDR3 nucleotides: TGTGCCTGGAAGCAGGGGTCCTTTGGGGAGCTGTTTTTT. Protein product: CAWKQGSFGELFF.

This clone was observed once. The V call is TRBV7-2, the J call TRBJ2-2; D might be TRBD2 (6 bases). The CDR3 contains 15 residues. The V end was cut by 3 bases, the J end by 9 bases, with 17 bases between. Germline CDR1 and CDR2: SGHTA and FQGNSA. The CDR3 loop is CASSFSGRSNRELFF. DNA of the CDR3: TGTGCCAGCAGCTTTAGCGGTCGGTCTAACAGGGAGCTGTTTTTT.

Only a few counts were recorded for this clone. The V call is TRBV5-1, the J call TRBJ1-3; a possible D gene is TRBD1 (6 bases). The CDR3 runs to 13 residues. Germline V gene sequence: CDR1 SGHRS, CDR2 YFSETQ. V lost 4 bases to trimming and J lost 7 bases, with 12 bases between them. The CDR3 nucleotides are TGCGCCAGCAGCGCAGGACAGTCGAACACCATATATTTT. Protein: CASSAGQSNTIYF.

The chain couples TRBV4-1 to TRBJ2-6; D is ambiguous. The ends were cut back, 1 base at V and 0 bases at J, with 4 bases in the middle. This CDR3 has 15 residues. The germline gives CDR1 MGHRA, CDR2 YSYEKL. CDR3 coding DNA: TGCGCCAGCAGCCAAGCGAGCTCTGGGGCCAACGTCCTGACTTTC. This sequence encodes CASSQASSGANVLTF.

V usage is TRBV10-3 and J usage is TRBJ2-1; perhaps TRBD1 as D (5 bases). The CDR3 is 13 residues long. Germline CDR1 and CDR2: ENHRY and SYGVKD. Trimming removed 1 base from V and 8 bases from J, with 9 bases in between. The CDR3 nucleotides are TGTGCCATCAGTGAGTACCAGGGTGATGAGCAGTTCTTC. Translating gives CAISEYQGDEQFF.

The rearrangement uses TRBV2 and TRBJ2-5, with D possibly being TRBD1 (7 bases). The CDR3 has 16 amino acids. The V gene's germline CDR1 is SNHLY and CDR2 FYNNEI. V lost 6 bases and J 9 bases, leaving 26 bases between the germline ends. CDR3 bases: TGTGCCAGCAGAAAGGGGGCAACTAGCCGGCGTGGGGCCCAGTACTTC. It translates to CASRKGATSRRGAQYF.

The chain carries TRBV5-6 and TRBJ2-5; D remains ambiguous. The ends were cut back, 4 bases at V and 4 bases at J, with 5 bases in the middle. The germline V gene has CDR1 SGHDT and CDR2 YYEEEE. The CDR3 runs 11 residues. For the CDR3, the DNA is TGTGCCAGCAGCCGGTCAGAGACCCAGTACTTC. This encodes CASSRSETQYF.

This clone is a singleton in its sample. This rearrangement joins TRBV18 to TRBJ2-2, with 7 bases aligning to TRBD1. The germline V gene encodes CDR1 KGHSH and CDR2 LQKENI. The CDR3 contains 15 residues. Trimming cost V 6 bases and J 0 bases; bases outside gene matches: 4. CDR3 bases: TGTGCCAGCTCGCCCGGGACAGCGAACACCGGGGAGCTGTTTTTT. This encodes CASSPGTANTGELFF.

The genes are TRBV5-4 and TRBJ1-4; 7 bases agree with TRBD1. The CDR3 sequence is 18 residues long. Germline-derived CDR1 and CDR2 are SGHNT and YYREEE (reference sequence). After removal of 4 bases from V and 1 base from J, the junction contained 13 bases not matched to a gene. CDR3 coding DNA: TGTGCCAGCAGCCCCTCGGGAGGGGGCATAGGAACTAATGAAAAACTGTTTTTT. Translated: CASSPSGGGIGTNEKLFF.

The V and J genes are TRBV7-9 and TRBJ2-1; no clear D gene. CDR3 size: 12 residues. Germline loops: CDR1 SEHNR, CDR2 FQNEAQ (reference sequence). Trimming pared 2 bases from V and 9 bases from J, leaving 8 bases between. CDR3 nucleotide sequence: TGTGCCAGCAGCTTACGGGTGGTTGAGCAGTTCTTC. It encodes CASSLRVVEQFF.

By share, this clone counts as medium-sized. Other DNA sequences from this sample encode an identical CDR3 as well. V gene TRBV2 combines with J gene TRBJ1-1, with 7 bases fitting TRBD1. J was trimmed by 4 bases and V by 6 bases; bases with no gene match: 5. In germline, CDR1 is SNHLY, CDR2 FYNNEI. The CDR3 has 13 residues. CDR3 sequence: CASRRDSATEAFF. CDR3 DNA sequence: TGTGCCAGCAGACGGGACAGCGCCACTGAAGCTTTCTTT.

The chain recombines TRBV5-1 with TRBJ2-3; TRBD2 matches 9 bases. The CDR3 extends over 17 amino acids. Germline V gene data show CDR1 as SGHRS and CDR2 as YFSETQ. With V trimmed by 4 bases and J by 4 bases, 13 bases remained unmatched. The CDR3 spells CASSQLGGRGLPDTQYF. The DNA of the CDR3 is TGCGCCAGCAGCCAATTGGGCGGGAGGGGTCTCCCAGATACGCAGTATTTT.

The table lists this clone with a count of one. The rearrangement uses TRBV6-6 and TRBJ1-2; weak D call: TRBD1 (6 bases). Germline-derived CDR1 and CDR2 are MNHNY and SVGAGI (reference sequence). The ends were cut back, 7 bases at V and 1 base at J, with 10 bases in the middle. The CDR3 runs to 13 residues. CDR3 protein: CASIQGSNYGYTF. The CDR3 DNA sequence: TGTGCCAGCATCCAGGGGAGTAACTATGGCTACACCTTC.

The V gene is TRBV2, the J gene TRBJ2-5, with 10 bases matching TRBD2. With 3 bases clipped from V and 3 bases from J, the junction kept 7 bases outside the gene matches. The CDR3 is 16 residues long. Germline values: CDR1 SNHLY, CDR2 FYNNEI. The chain's CDR3 is CASSEGWTSGKETQYF. DNA of the CDR3: TGTGCCAGCAGTGAGGGGTGGACTAGCGGAAAAGAGACCCAGTACTTC.

The chain combines TRBV6-1 with TRBJ1-1; 8 bases fit TRBD1. The germline V gene encodes CDR1 MNHNS and CDR2 SASEGT. The CDR3 length is 15 residues. The V gene end was trimmed by 0 bases and the J gene end by 6 bases; junction bases not matched to a gene: 6. The CDR3 DNA sequence: TGTGCCAGCAGTGAAGCCCAGGGGGCGCGCTCTGAAGCTTTCTTT. This sequence encodes CASSEAQGARSEAFF.

The chain carries TRBV9 and TRBJ1-6; D is uncertain. Germline assignment: CDR1 SGDLS and CDR2 YYNGEE. Trimming took 0 bases from V and 9 from J, leaving 10 bases between them. The CDR3 totals 14 residues. The CDR3 DNA is TGTGCCAGCAGCGTAGACCGCGGGAGTTCACCCCTCCACTTT. Amino acids: CASSVDRGSSPLHF.

The chain uses TRBV15 and TRBJ2-5; 8 positions match TRBD2. Germline CDR1 LNHNV, CDR2 YYDKDF (reference sequence). The junction had 9 bases not matched to a gene; V was cut back by 1 base and J by 2 bases. This CDR3 contains 17 residues. The CDR3 region is CATSRAAGGIPQETQYF. The DNA of the CDR3 is TGTGCCACCAGCAGAGCGGCGGGGGGCATCCCTCAAGAGACCCAGTACTTC. The whole variable domain, filled in from reference TRBV15 and TRBJ2-5, reads DAMVIQNPRYQVTQFGKPVTLSCSQTLNHNVMYWYQQKSSQAPKLLFHYYDKDFNNEADTPDNFQSRRPNTSFCFLDIRSPGLGDTAMYLCATSRAAGGIPQETQYFGPGTRLLVL.

The CDR3 sequence is CASRPSGVQGAQYF. CDR3 bases: TGTGCCAGCAGACCGTCGGGGGTGCAGGGGGCGCAGTATTTT. The rearrangement links TRBV7-3 to TRBJ2-3; possibly TRBD1 for D (7 bases). V lost 6 bases and J lost 10, with 20 bases in between. The germline CDR1 and CDR2 sequences are SGHTA and FQGTGA. The CDR3 is made up of 14 amino acids. The full variable domain, with the rest looked up from reference TRBV7-3 and TRBJ2-3, is GAGVSQTPSNKVTEKGKYVELRCDPISGHTALYWYRQSLGQGPEFLIYFQGTGAADDSGLPNDRFFAVRPEGSVSTLKIQRTERGDSAVYLCASRPSGVQGAQYFGPGTRLTVL.

The chain uses TRBV5-4 and TRBJ1-6, with 11 nucleotides matching TRBD1. The CDR3 extends over 17 amino acids. V trimming: 4 bases; J trimming: 10 bases; junction bases outside the gene matches: 13. Germline assignment: CDR1 SGHNT and CDR2 YYREEE (reference sequence). The CDR3 protein is CASSANPGGTGGSPLHF. The CDR3 nucleotides read TGTGCCAGCAGCGCTAACCCGGGGGGGACAGGGGGGTCACCCCTCCACTTT.

The chain uses TRBV2 and TRBJ1-2; 7 bases map to TRBD1. Germline V lookup: CDR1 SNHLY, CDR2 FYNNEI. The V gene end was trimmed by 6 bases and the J gene end by 1 base; junction bases not matched to a gene: 8. This CDR3 spans 15 amino acids. This CDR3 is CASSAPGGFNYGYTF. Here the CDR3 DNA reads TGTGCCAGCAGCGCACCAGGGGGGTTTAACTATGGCTACACCTTC.

The chain joins TRBV19 to TRBJ2-1, with D hard to call. Trimming took 5 bases from V and 0 from J, leaving 11 bases between them. The CDR3 length is 15 residues. From germline, CDR1 is LNHDA and CDR2 SQIVND (reference sequence). The CDR3 reads CASSRETSSYNEQFF. The DNA for the CDR3 is TGTGCCAGTAGTCGCGAGACAAGCTCCTACAATGAGCAGTTCTTC.

The chain is built from TRBV6-2 or TRBV6-3 and TRBJ1-2, with 8 bases identical to TRBD1. V was clipped by 6 bases and J by 4 bases; unmatched bases: 10. CDR1 and CDR2 (germline): MNHEY, SVGEGT. The CDR3 length is 15 residues. The CDR3 reads CASSTRRTGIYGYTF. The CDR3 coding sequence is TGTGCCAGCAGCACGCGCCGGACAGGGATCTATGGCTACACCTTC.

The chain couples TRBV2 to TRBJ1-2; D is possibly TRBD1 (5 bases). The CDR3 runs 15 residues. CDR1 is SNHLY, CDR2 FYNNEI, per germline. V was shortened by 9 bases and J by 11 bases, with 28 bases between the two germline ends. The CDR3, as DNA: TGTGCCAGTCTGCCGACAGCTGGGGCAATCTCTTGGTACACCTTC. Its translation: CASLPTAGAISWYTF.

The chain uses TRBV7-3 and TRBJ2-7, with no clear D. The ends were cut back, 6 bases at V and 3 bases at J, with 15 bases in the middle. Per germline, CDR1 SGHTA and CDR2 FQGTGA. The CDR3 sequence is 14 residues long. CDR3 sequence reads: CASSHRQRHYEQYF. The DNA for the CDR3 is TGTGCCAGCAGTCACAGACAAAGACACTACGAGCAGTACTTC.

This clone occurred a few times. The chain couples TRBV24-1 to TRBJ2-7, with D tentatively TRBD1 (5 bases). This CDR3 comprises 12 residues. Germline V lookup: CDR1 KGHDR, CDR2 SFDVKD. Between the trimmed V and J ends, which lost 9 bases and 4 bases, there was a span of 12 bases. The CDR3 region is CATAFQGYEQYF. The DNA for the CDR3 is TGTGCCACCGCGTTTCAGGGTTACGAGCAGTACTTC.

CDR3 nucleotide sequence: TGTGCCAGCAGCCAAGGGCCGGACACCTATAATTCACCCCTCCACTTT. Translation: CASSQGPDTYNSPLHF. V and J are TRBV3-1 (or the pseudogene TRBV3-2) and TRBJ1-6; perhaps TRBD1 as D (5 bases). The V and J ends lost 1 base and 2 bases respectively, with 9 bases between them. Germline V gene sequence: CDR1 LGHDT, CDR2 YNNKEL (reference sequence). The CDR3 is made up of 16 amino acids.

This chain uses TRBV4-2 with TRBJ2-1, with 7 nucleotides matching TRBD2. The CDR3 sequence is 16 residues long. Germline values: CDR1 LGHNA, CDR2 YNFKEQ. V was pared by 0 bases and J by 7 bases, with 9 bases of the junction left unmatched. The CDR3 DNA reads as TGTGCCAGCAGCCAAGATAGGGCGGGAGTGTTAAATGAGCAGTTCTTC. Translated, it gives CASSQDRAGVLNEQFF.

The chain joins TRBV7-3 to TRBJ1-1, with 9 bases matching TRBD1. Germline V gene data show CDR1 as SGHTA and CDR2 as FQGTGA. V trimming: 5 bases; J trimming: 6 bases; junction bases outside the gene matches: 7. The CDR3 has 14 residues. The CDR3 region is CASSLRTGAPEAFF. CDR3 bases: TGTGCCAGCAGCCTAAGGACAGGGGCACCTGAAGCTTTCTTT.